These T cell receptor beta chains were read from a single sample in a study of shared clonotypes between healthy human individuals. Method: immunoSEQ multiplex PCR; TCRdb's copy keeps in-frame clones and lacks some. Among 470,000 or so clones listed, over 70% were seen once. Material for sequencing was PBMCs. These receptors originate from a woman aged 40-49 years in good health. Some clones in this sample may be carry-over from other donors' samples. CDR3s include the opening cysteine and the closing phenylalanine or tryptophan. The order of the fields is clone size, D gene, V gene, J gene, CDR3 length, CDR3 DNA, CDR3 protein. D genes are given only for firm matches. Rows may omit the clone size; those that give it use once, few, many or a size class.

NA	TRBD2	TRBV9	TRBJ2-1	16	TGTGCCAGCAGCGTAGATAGCGGGAGCTCCTACAATGAGCAGTTCTTC	CASSVDSGSSYNEQFF
NA	NA	TRBV28	TRBJ1-1	11	TGTGCCAGCAGTTTCCGGACTGAAGCTTTCTTT	CASSFRTEAFF
NA	NA	TRBV25-1	TRBJ1-5	13	TGTGCCAGCAGTGACGTCACGAATCAGCCCCAGCATTTT	CASSDVTNQPQHF
NA	TRBD1	TRBV7-3	TRBJ1-1	14	TGTGCCAGCAGCCACGGGACAGGGGGGACTGAAGCTTTCTTT	CASSHGTGGTEAFF
once	NA	TRBV28	TRBJ1-5	14	TGTGCCAGCAAGGGGGGGGCTGGGAATCAGCCCCAGCATTTT	CASKGGAGNQPQHF
once	TRBD2	TRBV19	TRBJ2-5	18	TGTGCCAGTAGTAAGAACCCGGGACTAGCGGCGAACCAAGAGACCCAGTACTTC	CASSKNPGLAANQETQYF
NA	NA	TRBV29-1	TRBJ2-5	13	TGCAGCGTAGGGTCTCACCCGTGGGAGACCCAGTACTTC	CSVGSHPWETQYF
many	NA	TRBV19	TRBJ2-7	14	TGTGCCAGTAGTATCCCCGGACTCTCCTACGAGCAGTACTTC	CASSIPGLSYEQYF
NA	NA	TRBV28	TRBJ1-1	16	TGTGCCAGCAGTCCCGCACGACAGTTCCGCAACACTGAAGCTTTCTTT	CASSPARQFRNTEAFF
NA	TRBD2	TRBV11-1	TRBJ2-7	15	TGTGCCAGCAGCCCAGGACTAGCGGGAACCTACGAGCAGTACTTC	CASSPGLAGTYEQYF
NA	TRBD2	TRBV15	TRBJ2-7	17	TGTGCCACCAGCAGGGGACTAGCGGGGACCAGCTCCTACGAGCAGTACTTC	CATSRGLAGTSSYEQYF
NA	NA	TRBV18	TRBJ1-5	15	TGTGCCAGCTCGTCCACAGCGGGTAGCAATCAGCCCCAGCATTTT	CASSSTAGSNQPQHF
NA	NA	TRBV4-3	TRBJ1-4	14	TGCGCCAGCAGCCAAGATCTCACCTATGAAAAACTGTTTTTT	CASSQDLTYEKLFF
NA	TRBD1	TRBV6-5	TRBJ1-1	14	TGTGCCAGCAGTCAGACAGGGAGTAGTACTGAAGCTTTCTTT	CASSQTGSSTEAFF
NA	NA	TRBV7-9	TRBJ1-2	17	TGTGCCAGCAGCTTAGCGCGGACGTGGGGATTAAACTATGGCTACACCTTC	CASSLARTWGLNYGYTF
once	TRBD1	TRBV9	TRBJ1-3	13	TGTGCCAGCAGCCCAGGGGGCGCGAACACCATATATTTT	CASSPGGANTIYF
NA	NA	TRBV19	TRBJ1-1	14	TGTGCCAGTAGTATGAGCAGGGGGAACACTGAAGCTTTCTTT	CASSMSRGNTEAFF
once	TRBD1	TRBV5-4	TRBJ2-2	15	TGTGCCAGCACCAACGATGACAGGGACACCGGGGAGCTGTTTTTT	CASTNDDRDTGELFF
NA	NA	TRBV7-6	TRBJ2-2	20	TGTGCCAGCAGCTTAGTCGGTGTTGGGAGCGGCCAGTCGAACACCGGGGAGCTGTTTTTT	CASSLVGVGSGQSNTGELFF
NA	NA	TRBV5-1	TRBJ2-7	17	TGCGCCAGCAGCCTAGATAGGCCCAGAGACCGGGGCTACGAGCAGTACTTC	CASSLDRPRDRGYEQYF
few	NA	TRBV7-3	TRBJ2-2	15	TGTGCCAGCAGCGCCGGTTGGGGCCTCGCCGGGGAGCTGTTTTTT	CASSAGWGLAGELFF
NA	TRBD2	TRBV28	TRBJ2-2	16	TGTGCCAGCAGGGAAGCGGGAGGAAGGAACACCGGGGAGCTGTTTTTT	CASREAGGRNTGELFF
NA	TRBD1	TRBV10-3	TRBJ2-1	14	TGTGCCATCAGTGGGGACAGGGGTCGTAATGAGCAGTTCTTC	CAISGDRGRNEQFF
NA	TRBD2	TRBV7-2	TRBJ2-6	19	TGTGCCAGCAGCACTCACCCACTAGCGGGAGGGCCTGGGGCCAACGTCCTGACTTTC	CASSTHPLAGGPGANVLTF
NA	NA	TRBV29-1	TRBJ2-7	15	TGCAGCGTGGTCCCACCGGGACACAGAAATGACGAGCAGTACTTC	CSVVPPGHRNDEQYF
NA	NA	TRBV2	TRBJ2-7	14	TGTGCCAGCAGTGAGAAAGTAAACTCCTACGAGCAGTACTTC	CASSEKVNSYEQYF
NA	TRBD1	TRBV27	TRBJ1-4	17	TGTGCCAGCAGTTTGGCCAGGGGGGTAGTCGCTAATGAAAAACTGTTTTTT	CASSLARGVVANEKLFF
once	TRBD2	TRBV2	TRBJ2-5	15	TGTGCCAGCAGTGTGACTAGCGGGGGACAAGAGACCCAGTACTTC	CASSVTSGGQETQYF
NA	NA	TRBV30	TRBJ1-2	13	TGTGCCTGGAGTGTCAGGGGCCTCTATGGCTACACCTTC	CAWSVRGLYGYTF
NA	NA	TRBV10-3	TRBJ1-1	15	TGTGCCATCAGTGATCGGGCCACTATGAACACTGAAGCTTTCTTT	CAISDRATMNTEAFF
once	NA	TRBV11-2	TRBJ1-5	16	TGTGCCAGCAGCCGGGGACGCAGGGGTAGCAATCAGCCCCAGCATTTT	CASSRGRRGSNQPQHF
few	NA	TRBV15	TRBJ2-7	13	TGTGCCACCAGCAGAGATCATAACGACGAGCAGTACTTC	CATSRDHNDEQYF
many	TRBD2	TRBV7-3	TRBJ2-1	15	TGTGCCAGCAGCTTGGCGGGAGCGCAATACAATGAGCAGTTCTTC	CASSLAGAQYNEQFF
NA	TRBD1	TRBV6-1	TRBJ2-7	15	TGTGCCAGCAGTGAAGGTCCCGGGACAGGGAAGGAACAGTACTTC	CASSEGPGTGKEQYF
NA	NA	TRBV28	TRBJ2-1	14	TGTGCCAGCAGCCCAGTCGAAGGGTACAATGAGCAGTTCTTC	CASSPVEGYNEQFF
NA	NA	TRBV5-1	TRBJ2-5	17	TGCGCCAGCAGCTTGGAGGGCAGGGCTCTCCCCCAAGAGACCCAGTACTTC	CASSLEGRALPQETQYF
NA	NA	TRBV28	TRBJ2-7	15	TGTGCCAGCAGGCAAGGACAGACGGGATCCTTCGAGCAGTACTTC	CASRQGQTGSFEQYF
NA	NA	TRBV2	TRBJ1-1	13	TGTGCCAGCATGAAGGGGTTGGACACTGAAGCTTTCTTT	CASMKGLDTEAFF
NA	NA	TRBV7-9	TRBJ2-7	12	TGTGCCAGCAGCGGCGGAGGGAACGAGCAGTACTTC	CASSGGGNEQYF
many	TRBD2	TRBV19	TRBJ2-1	15	TGTGCCAGTAGTATCAGTACTAGCGCCAACAATGAGCAGTTCTTC	CASSISTSANNEQFF
NA	NA	TRBV5-4	TRBJ1-1	16	TGTGCCAGCAGCCATAATATAGGGCAGGGCAGCACTGAAGCTTTCTTT	CASSHNIGQGSTEAFF
NA	NA	TRBV6-6	TRBJ1-2	14	TGTGCCAGCAGTTATATCGGGGGGCCCTCAGGCTACACCTTC	CASSYIGGPSGYTF
NA	NA	TRBV11-2	TRBJ2-2	14	TGTGCCAGCAGCTTAGCAGCCGTCACCGGGGAGCTGTTTTTT	CASSLAAVTGELFF
NA	NA	TRBV29-1	TRBJ2-1	12	TGCAGCGTTAGTGAGTCTCGCGGTGAGCAGTTCTTC	CSVSESRGEQFF
NA	NA	TRBV4-3	TRBJ2-7	15	TGCGCCAGCAGCCAGGCCGGGACAAGAGCCTACGAGCAGTACTTC	CASSQAGTRAYEQYF